A single sample gave rise to the 25 T cell receptor beta chains below, sequenced in a study of cytomegalovirus exposure and HLA in healthy donors. Amplification used 60 Vbeta primers and 13 Jbeta primers. Data came from immunoSEQ multiplex PCR; TCRdb stores just in-frame clones and leaves some out. The sample lists roughly 100,000 clones, around three quarters occurring once. Sequenced input: PBMCs. Receptors originate from a woman in her forties or fifties in good health and CMV-seropositive.

The chain is built from TRBV29-1 and TRBJ2-5; no definite D call. V was shortened by 4 bases and J by 2 bases, with 8 bases between the two germline ends. There are 12 residues in the CDR3. CDR1 and CDR2 from the germline V gene are SQVTM and ANQGSEA. This chain's CDR3 is CSVGQLQETQYF. CDR3 coding DNA: TGCAGCGTTGGCCAGTTACAAGAGACCCAGTACTTC.

V and J are TRBV27 and TRBJ2-6, with 7 bases fitting TRBD1. Germline CDR1 MNHEY, CDR2 SMNVEV (reference sequence). V was clipped by 2 bases and J by 0 bases; unmatched bases: 7. The CDR3 is 18 residues long. The CDR3 nucleotides are TGTGCCAGCAGTTTACAGGGACAGACCAACTCTGGGGCCAACGTCCTGACTTTC. This codes for CASSLQGQTNSGANVLTF.

The gene calls are TRBV2 and TRBJ1-5, with 12 bases aligning to TRBD1. J was trimmed by 5 bases and V by 8 bases; bases with no gene match: 1. Germline CDR1 and CDR2: SNHLY and FYNNEI. This CDR3 has 13 residues. CDR3 bases: TGTGCCAGCGGGGACAGGGGGCATCAGCCCCAGCATTTT. It yields the protein CASGDRGHQPQHF.

The genes are TRBV18 and TRBJ1-1; TRBD1 aligns across 9 bases. The trim removed 2 bases at V and 3 bases at J, leaving 13 bases unmatched. Germline assignment: CDR1 KGHSH and CDR2 LQKENI. The CDR3 contains 18 residues. The CDR3 sequence: CASSPTGGEGRKDTEAFF. CDR3 bases: TGTGCCAGCTCACCAACAGGGGGCGAGGGTAGGAAGGACACTGAAGCTTTCTTT.

V usage is TRBV21-1 and J usage is TRBJ2-1; the table calls TRBD2, which could not be checked here. TRBV21-1 is a documented pseudogene. The CDR3 runs 17 residues. The CDR3 loop is CASIPRGLVVSYNEQFF. Here the CDR3 DNA reads TGTGCCAGCATCCCCCGCGGACTAGTTGTCTCCTACAATGAGCAGTTCTTC.

The chain recombines TRBV19 with TRBJ2-5, with a tentative D call TRBD1 (6 bases). Matching the DNA end better, TRBJ2-7 makes the J call doubtful. There are 14 residues in the CDR3. Germline assignment: CDR1 LNHDA and CDR2 SQIVND (reference sequence). CDR3 sequence (DNA): TGTGCCAGTAGTATAGATGCAGGGGCCTACGAGCAGTACTTC. Its protein product is CASSIDAGAYEQYF.

This clone has only a few counts. V is TRBV6-5 and J is TRBJ1-3; possibly TRBD1 for D (5 bases). The V and J ends lost 2 bases and 0 bases respectively, with 8 bases between them. The CDR3 loop spans 15 amino acids. Per the germline V gene, CDR1 is MNHEY and CDR2 is SVGAGI. Here the CDR3 DNA reads TGTGCCAGCAGTTACGGTACAGGCTCTGGAAACACCATATATTTT. Amino acid sequence: CASSYGTGSGNTIYF.

The V and J genes are TRBV4-2 and TRBJ2-5; 12 nucleotides agree with TRBD2. This CDR3 is built from 16 residues. The germline V gene has CDR1 LGHNA and CDR2 YNFKEQ. Trimming took 3 bases from V and 4 from J; bases not matched to a gene: 6. Here the CDR3 reads CASSQATSGGGETQYF. DNA of the CDR3: TGTGCCAGCAGCCAGGCGACTAGCGGGGGAGGAGAGACCCAGTACTTC.

Note on this clone: At one of its ends the junction is not consistent with the germline gene, which may arise from a read error. This chain joins TRBV7-9 and TRBJ1-2, with a possible D match to TRBD1 (5 bases). The germline gives CDR1 SEHNR, CDR2 FQNEAQ (reference sequence). The CDR3 has 14 residues. As DNA, the CDR3 is TGTGCCAGCAGCTTAACAGGCGGGAACTATGGCTACACTTTC. Translated, it gives CASSLTGGNYGYTF.

The CDR3 region has the DNA TGTGCCATCAGTGATGTCTCGGGGGGGGTTGAAGCTTTCTTT. Its protein is CAISDVSGGVEAFF. The V and J genes are TRBV10-3 and TRBJ1-1; weak D call: TRBD1 (5 bases). This CDR3 spans 14 amino acids. The ends were cut back, 3 bases at V and 7 bases at J, with 15 bases in the middle. From germline, CDR1 is ENHRY and CDR2 SYGVKD.

The chain combines TRBV2 with TRBJ2-7; 8 bases line up with TRBD1. The CDR3 covers 15 residues. Trimming removed 7 bases from V and 2 bases from J; junction bases left unmatched: 10. Germline CDR1 reads SNHLY; CDR2 reads FYNNEI. CDR3 loop: CASNDLQGAAYEQYF. DNA for the CDR3: TGTGCCAGCAACGACTTGCAGGGGGCTGCCTACGAGCAGTACTTC. The entire variable domain, with the rest obtained from reference TRBV2 and TRBJ2-7, is as follows: EPEVTQTPSHQVTQMGQEVILRCVPISNHLYFYWYRQILGQKVEFLVSFYNNEISEKSEIFDDQFSVERPDGSNFTLKIRSTKLEDSAMYFCASNDLQGAAYEQYFGPGTRLTVT.

About this clone itself: It is unclear where the CDR3 begins or ends on the DNA, so no DNA is shown, and the CDR3 is as TCRdb lists it. The chain carries TRBV4-2 and TRBJ2-7; the tabulated D call, TRBD1, remains unverified against the DNA. The CDR3 length is 15 residues, termini included. Germline V lookup: CDR1 LGHNA, CDR2 YNFKEQ. The CDR3 is CASSQDFGSGYEQYF.

The V gene is TRBV28, the J gene TRBJ1-1; possible D gene TRBD1, 5 bases. Germline-derived CDR1 and CDR2 are MDHEN and SYDVKM. Trimming pared 4 bases from V and 8 bases from J, leaving 11 bases between. CDR3 length equals 12 residues. CDR3 in DNA: TGTGCCAGCAGTTCCAGGGAGGGGGAAGCTTTCTTT. Encoded protein: CASSSREGEAFF.

The CDR3 DNA sequence: TGCGCCAGCAGCTCGACAGGGGGGAGTGTTAATGAAAAACTGTTTTTT. Its translation: CASSSTGGSVNEKLFF. The V and J genes are TRBV5-1 and TRBJ1-4, with TRBD1 identical over 9 bases. V trimming: 3 bases; J trimming: 4 bases; junction bases outside the gene matches: 7. The CDR3 consists of 16 residues. Germline lookup yields CDR1 SGHRS and CDR2 YFSETQ.

This sequence joins TRBV4-3 and TRBJ2-5; the match to TRBD2 covers 7 bases. Germline V gene sequence: CDR1 LGHNA, CDR2 YSLEER. V gave up 1 base and J gave up 2 bases; unmatched junction bases: 1. There are 14 residues in the CDR3. The DNA of the CDR3 is TGCGCCAGCAGCCAAGGACTAGCTCAAGAGACCCAGTACTTC. This encodes CASSQGLAQETQYF.

The rearrangement joins TRBV18 to TRBJ1-4; no definite D call. The V and J ends lost 5 bases and 0 bases respectively, with 7 bases between them. Looked up from germline, CDR1 is KGHSH and CDR2 is LQKENI. The CDR3 runs to 14 residues. CDR3 sequence (DNA): TGTGCCAGCTCATCCGCGGCAACTAATGAAAAACTGTTTTTT. This gives the protein CASSSAATNEKLFF.

The rearrangement uses TRBV5-4 and TRBJ1-1, with 9 positions matching TRBD1. With 4 bases clipped from V and 2 bases from J, the junction kept 6 bases outside the gene matches. The V gene's germline CDR1 is SGHNT and CDR2 YYREEE (reference sequence). This CDR3 is 15 amino acids long. This CDR3 is CASSTPGQGNTEAFF. CDR3 DNA: TGTGCCAGCAGCACACCGGGACAGGGTAACACTGAAGCTTTCTTT.

J is TRBJ1-4 and V is TRBV6-5, with 7 bases that match TRBD1. In germline, CDR1 is MNHEY, CDR2 SVGAGI. The CDR3 spans 15 residues. The V segment lost 0 bases and the J segment 8 bases; nucleotides outside the gene matches: 6. The CDR3: CASSYSIGGSEKLFF. CDR3 coding DNA: TGTGCCAGCAGTTACTCTATAGGGGGCAGCGAAAAACTGTTTTTT.

The chain recombines TRBV28 with TRBJ2-1, with D possibly being TRBD1 (6 bases). The CDR3 totals 12 residues. Trimming left V 8 bases short and J 12 bases short, with 17 bases between. Per the germline V gene, CDR1 is MDHEN and CDR2 is SYDVKM. The CDR3, as DNA: TGTGCCAGCGGAGAGTTGGGGGCCGGGCAGTTCTTC. Translated: CASGELGAGQFF.

The genes are TRBV5-1 and TRBJ2-5, with 8 bases identical to TRBD2. The DNA end favors TRBJ2-7, so the J call may be wrong. The CDR3 consists of 14 residues. Per germline, CDR1 SGHRS and CDR2 YFSETQ. The CDR3 DNA is TGCGCCAGCAGCTTCGGGGGGGCTCTCTACGAGCAGTACTTC. Translating it yields CASSFGGALYEQYF.

The chain has TRBV28 and TRBJ2-7; 8 bases fit TRBD2. Germline CDR1 MDHEN, CDR2 SYDVKM. The J segment lost 4 bases and the V segment lost 6 bases, leaving 14 bases of the junction unmatched. The CDR3 sequence is 16 residues long. CDR3 DNA sequence: TGTGCCAGCAGGGATGGCTCCGGGGGGGGCAGGTACGAGCAGTACTTC. Its translation: CASRDGSGGGRYEQYF.

The gene calls are TRBV7-9 and TRBJ1-1; D uncertain. Trimming shortened V by 5 bases and J by 0 bases, and 4 bases separated the two germline ends. CDR1 and CDR2 (germline): SEHNR, FQNEAQ (reference sequence). This CDR3 has 12 amino acids. CDR3 sequence: CASSVMNTEAFF. In nucleotides, the CDR3 is TGTGCCAGCAGCGTAATGAACACTGAAGCTTTCTTT.

This sequence joins TRBV29-1 and TRBJ2-3, with 7 positions matching TRBD2. V shed 5 bases and J 4 bases; nucleotides not matched to a gene: 6. There are 13 residues in the CDR3. The germline CDR1 and CDR2 sequences are SQVTM and ANQGSEA. CDR3 protein: CSVHPGLSDTQYF. The CDR3 coding sequence is TGCAGCGTTCATCCGGGACTATCAGATACGCAGTATTTT.

The genes are TRBV29-1 and TRBJ1-2; D is unresolved. There are 11 residues in the CDR3. Germline loops: CDR1 SQVTM, CDR2 ANQGSEA. V dropped 3 bases and J dropped 8 bases, with 10 bases sitting between them. CDR3 sequence (DNA): TGCAGCGTTGATTTGCGCGGAGGCTACACCTTC. Residues: CSVDLRGGYTF.

This chain links TRBV27 with TRBJ1-5, with D maybe TRBD1 (5 bases). The length of the CDR3 is 16 residues. With 3 bases removed from V and 6 bases from J, the gap between germline ends came to 18 bases. Germline lookup yields CDR1 MNHEY and CDR2 SMNVEV (reference sequence). The CDR3 reads CASSFIGQGESQPQHF. The CDR3 coding sequence is TGTGCCAGCAGTTTTATAGGGCAGGGTGAAAGTCAGCCCCAGCATTTT.